Listed here are 21 T cell receptor beta chains from one sample, sequenced in a study of vaccination and CD4 T cells after COVID-19. The treatment: roughly ten-day PBMC culture with coronavirus spike peptide pools or control peptides (ViraFEST assay). Their antigens are not known. Sequencing of the DNA from cultured CD4+ T cells was carried out with the Oncomine TCR Beta short-read assay. Each CDR3 protein is one row after TCRdb ran MiXCR on the PCR reads. The sample has 15,000 to 18,000 distinct CDR3 sequences, about 39% seen once. This material consisted of CD4+ T cells from blood, cultured in vitro, taken before SARS-CoV-2 vaccination. These receptor sequences come from a human donor who had recovered from COVID-19.

The V gene is TRBV5-4, the J gene TRBJ2-7, with 13 bases that match TRBD2. The CDR3 is 16 amino acids. V was pared by 4 bases and J by 4 bases, with 8 bases of the junction left unmatched. From germline, CDR1 is SGHNT and CDR2 YYREEE (reference sequence). The CDR3 DNA follows: TGTGCCAGCAGCGGGGGACTAGCGGGAAACCGGTACGAGCAGTACTTC. Translation: CASSGGLAGNRYEQYF.

The V gene is TRBV10-1, the J gene TRBJ1-3; the D gene is possibly TRBD1 (5 bases). The CDR3 has 15 residues. Germline-derived CDR1 and CDR2 are WNHNN and SYGVQD (reference sequence). The V gene lost 0 bases and the J gene lost 2 bases, with 8 bases spanning the gap. As DNA, the CDR3 is TGCGCCAGCAGTGAGTCGGGGGGACCTGGAAACACCATATATTTT. Translating it yields CASSESGGPGNTIYF.

This chain uses TRBV28 with TRBJ2-7, with 7 bases lining up with TRBD1. The junction had 15 bases not matched to a gene; V was cut back by 5 bases and J by 5 bases. This CDR3 spans 16 amino acids. Germline loops: CDR1 MDHEN, CDR2 SYDVKM. The DNA of the CDR3 is TGTGCCAGCAGTCTTCACCGGGACAGATTTAGGAACGAGCAGTACTTC. This sequence encodes CASSLHRDRFRNEQYF.

The gene calls are TRBV19 and TRBJ1-2; 7 bases align to TRBD1. This CDR3 is 14 amino acids long. The trim removed 3 bases at V and 5 bases at J, leaving 6 bases unmatched. Per the germline V gene, CDR1 is LNHDA and CDR2 is SQIVND (reference sequence). CDR3 sequence reads: CASSIDRVGYGYTF. The CDR3 bases are TGTGCCAGTAGTATCGACAGGGTAGGATATGGCTACACCTTC.

The V call is TRBV20-1, the J call TRBJ1-4, with D hard to call. The CDR3 loop spans 14 amino acids. Per germline, CDR1 DFQATT and CDR2 SNEGSKA (reference sequence). Trimming removed 0 bases from V and 5 bases from J, with 10 bases in between. DNA for the CDR3: TGCAGTGCTAGAGATGCCTGGTCAAATGAAAAACTGTTTTTT. Protein sequence: CSARDAWSNEKLFF.

The table lists this clonotype with a few counts. The chain couples TRBV20-1 to TRBJ1-5; TRBD1 aligns across 8 bases. The CDR3 is 17 residues long. Trimming took 2 bases from V and 1 from J; bases not matched to a gene: 10. Germline CDR1 DFQATT, CDR2 SNEGSKA (reference sequence). The CDR3 DNA follows: TGCAGTGCTAGACCCGGACAGGGAGTAGCGAGCAATCAGCCCCAGCATTTT. It is translated as CSARPGQGVASNQPQHF.

The V call is TRBV20-1, the J call TRBJ1-2; D is possibly TRBD1 (5 bases). CDR1 DFQATT and CDR2 SNEGSKA come from the germline V gene (reference sequence). V dropped 2 bases and J dropped 1 base, with 11 bases sitting between them. CDR3 length: 14 amino acids. The CDR3 is CSARTFDSNYGYTF. DNA of the CDR3: TGCAGTGCTAGAACTTTTGACAGTAACTATGGCTACACCTTC.

V is TRBV4-1 and J is TRBJ1-6; TRBD1 might be the D (6 bases). V lost 4 bases, J lost 7 bases, and 11 bases lay in between. Looked up from germline, CDR1 is MGHRA and CDR2 is YSYEKL. The length of the CDR3 is 14 residues. CDR3 in DNA: TGCGCCAGCAGCCCGACAGGCCTGAATTCACCCCTCCACTTT. This gives the protein CASSPTGLNSPLHF.

This clonotype showed up just a few times. The gene calls are TRBV28 and TRBJ2-1; tentatively, D is TRBD2 (6 bases). Looked up from germline, CDR1 is MDHEN and CDR2 is SYDVKM. Trimming pared 5 bases from V and 15 bases from J, leaving 26 bases between. The CDR3 totals 15 residues. The CDR3 sequence: CASSTDRYAGPALFF. CDR3 nucleotide sequence: TGTGCCAGCAGTACGGACCGGTACGCGGGACCAGCACTGTTCTTC. The full variable domain, its missing parts supplied by reference TRBV28 and TRBJ2-1, is DVKVTQSSRYLVKRTGEKVFLECVQDMDHENMFWYRQDPGLGLRLIYFSYDVKMKEKGDIPEGYSVSREKKERFSLILESASTNQTSMYLCASSTDRYAGPALFFGPGTRLTVL.

This clonotype was found a few times. The chain employs TRBV7-6 and TRBJ1-1; the D gene is possibly TRBD1 (6 bases). The CDR3 has 13 residues. Between the trimmed V and J ends, which lost 0 bases and 6 bases, there was a span of 8 bases. Per germline, CDR1 SGHVS and CDR2 FNYEAQ. In DNA, the CDR3 is TGTGCCAGCAGCTTAGCCGCAGGGGCTGAAGCTTTCTTT. Translating it yields CASSLAAGAEAFF.

The chain links TRBV19 to TRBJ2-1; D is undetermined. Trimming removed 3 bases at V and 6 bases at J, with 12 bases between. The CDR3 runs to 14 residues. CDR1 and CDR2 from the germline V gene are LNHDA and SQIVND (reference sequence). CDR3 sequence: CASSIARAGNEQFF. For the CDR3, the DNA is TGTGCCAGTAGTATTGCCCGGGCCGGCAATGAGCAGTTCTTC.

This sequence joins TRBV30 and TRBJ1-1; 9 nucleotides agree with TRBD1. Germline CDR1 is GTSNPN and CDR2 is SVGIG (reference sequence). J was trimmed by 5 bases and V by 4 bases; bases with no gene match: 8. This CDR3 has 14 residues. The CDR3: CAWNSHRGRTEAFF. The CDR3 region has the DNA TGTGCCTGGAACTCCCACAGGGGGCGGACTGAAGCTTTCTTT.

This clonotype was observed a few times. V gene TRBV19 combines with J gene TRBJ1-2, with 7 nucleotides matching TRBD1. Germline V gene data show CDR1 as LNHDA and CDR2 as SQIVND (reference sequence). The CDR3 has 15 amino acids. With V trimmed by 7 bases and J by 4 bases, 12 bases remained unmatched. CDR3 region: CASNKSGRDSYGYTF. CDR3 DNA sequence: TGTGCCAGTAATAAAAGTGGTCGGGACAGCTATGGCTACACCTTC.

The rearrangement uses TRBV11-3 and TRBJ1-5; D gene unclear. The V end lost 3 bases, the J end lost 4 bases, and 10 bases lay between the germline ends. The V gene's germline CDR1 is SGHNT and CDR2 YENEEA. The CDR3 runs 14 residues. CDR3 sequence (DNA): TGTGCCAGCAGCTTCGGCGGACCGAATCAGCCCCAGCATTTT. This translates into CASSFGGPNQPQHF. Combining the CDR3 with reference TRBV11-3 and TRBJ1-5 gives the whole variable domain EAGVVQSPRYKIIEKKQPVAFWCNPISGHNTLYWYLQNLGQGPELLIRYENEEAVDDSQLPKDRFSAERLKGVDSTLKIQPAELGDSAVYLCASSFGGPNQPQHFGDGTRLSIL.

The chain links TRBV11-3 to TRBJ1-3; D ambiguous. Germline V gives CDR1 SGHNT, CDR2 YENEEA. V was shortened by 3 bases and J by 0 bases, with 6 bases between the two germline ends. The CDR3 covers 14 residues. CDR3 DNA sequence: TGTGCCAGCAGCTTGGGAAGCTCTGGAAACACCATATATTTT. It specifies CASSLGSSGNTIYF.

V gene TRBV27 combines with J gene TRBJ1-1, with D unclear. The CDR3 extends over 15 amino acids. V was cut by 3 bases and J by 1 base, with 12 bases left in between. Germline V gives CDR1 MNHEY, CDR2 SMNVEV (reference sequence). The CDR3 here is CASSFAPRPNTEAFF. The CDR3 region has the DNA TGTGCCAGCAGTTTTGCACCCCGCCCGAACACTGAAGCTTTCTTT.

This clonotype was detected only a few times. The chain is built from TRBV19 and TRBJ2-1, with D unresolved. The germline V and J ends were trimmed by 0 bases and 0 bases, with 6 bases remaining between them. This CDR3 is 15 amino acids long. Germline CDR1 LNHDA, CDR2 SQIVND (reference sequence). This CDR3 reads CASSIDRSSYNEQFF. The CDR3 DNA follows: TGTGCCAGTAGTATAGACAGGAGCTCCTACAATGAGCAGTTCTTC. The full variable domain, its missing parts supplied by reference TRBV19 and TRBJ2-1, is DGGITQSPKYLFRKEGQNVTLSCEQNLNHDAMYWYRQDPGQGLRLIYYSQIVNDFQKGDIAEGYSVSREKKESFPLTVTSAQKNPTAFYLCASSIDRSSYNEQFFGPGTRLTVL.

The chain uses TRBV6-1 and TRBJ1-6; D gene ambiguous. Trimming removed 7 bases from V and 12 bases from J, with 16 bases in between. The germline gives CDR1 MNHNS, CDR2 SASEGT. CDR3 length: 13 residues. The CDR3 loop reads CASTTDSVLPLHF. The CDR3 DNA sequence: TGTGCCAGCACCACAGATTCGGTCCTACCCCTCCACTTT.

This clonotype turned up a few times. This chain uses TRBV11-3 with TRBJ2-5, with TRBD1 matching 12 bases. This CDR3 is built from 15 residues. J lost 4 bases, V lost 5 bases, and 5 bases had no gene match. Germline loops: CDR1 SGHNT, CDR2 YENEEA. This chain's CDR3 is CASSPRDRGRETQYF. CDR3 DNA sequence: TGTGCCAGCAGCCCCCGGGACAGGGGGCGAGAGACCCAGTACTTC.

The sample holds a few counts of this clonotype. This rearrangement joins TRBV11-3 to TRBJ2-3, with D tentatively TRBD1 (6 bases). This CDR3 spans 15 amino acids. The ends were cut back, 4 bases at V and 2 bases at J, with 13 bases in the middle. The germline V gene encodes CDR1 SGHNT and CDR2 YENEEA. CDR3 residues: CASSSRTAYTDTQYF. Here the CDR3 DNA reads TGTGCCAGCAGCTCCCGGACAGCATACACAGATACGCAGTATTTT.

The rearrangement links TRBV6-2 or TRBV6-3 to TRBJ2-7; D gene uncertain. Germline CDR1 is MNHEY and CDR2 is SVGEGT. V was cut by 3 bases and J by 4 bases, with 4 bases left in between. This CDR3 is built from 11 residues. CDR3 in amino acids: CASSYNYEQYF. The CDR3 nucleotides are TGTGCCAGCAGTTATAATTACGAGCAGTACTTC.